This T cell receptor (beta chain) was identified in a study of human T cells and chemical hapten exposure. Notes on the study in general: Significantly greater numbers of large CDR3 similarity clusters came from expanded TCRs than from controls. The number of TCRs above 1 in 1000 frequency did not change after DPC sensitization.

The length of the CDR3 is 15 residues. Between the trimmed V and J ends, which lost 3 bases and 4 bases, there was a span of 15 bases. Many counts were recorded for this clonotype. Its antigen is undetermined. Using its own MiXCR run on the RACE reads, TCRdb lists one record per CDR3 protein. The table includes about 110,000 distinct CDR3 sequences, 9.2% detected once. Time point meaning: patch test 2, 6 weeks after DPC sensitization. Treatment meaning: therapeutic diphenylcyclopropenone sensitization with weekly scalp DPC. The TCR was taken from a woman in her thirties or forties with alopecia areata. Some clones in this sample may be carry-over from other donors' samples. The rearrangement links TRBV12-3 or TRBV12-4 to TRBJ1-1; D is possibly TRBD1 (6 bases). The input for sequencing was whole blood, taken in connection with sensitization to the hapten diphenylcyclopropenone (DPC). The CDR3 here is CASSLSHREGTEAFF. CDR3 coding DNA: TGTGCCAGCAGTTTGAGCCACAGGGAGGGCACTGAAGCTTTCTTT.